Listed below are T cell receptor beta chains from one sample, sequenced in a study of blood T cell repertoires in COVID-19. Some clones are missing from TCRdb's copy, which holds only in-frame ones; the method was immunoSEQ multiplex PCR. The table lists roughly 140,000 clones, roughly 84% of them singletons. Sequenced input: PBMCs or T cells enriched from blood (not recorded which). The receptors were sampled from a woman aged 45-59 years who had been exposed to COVID-19. The CDR3 runs from the conserved cysteine through the conserved F or W. Each record gives: V gene, clone size, J gene, D gene, CDR3 protein, CDR3 DNA. The D gene is left open where the match is weak. Not all rows give a size; the values are once, few, many and, for expanded clones, a class.

v_gene: TRBV5-4
abundance: .
j_gene: TRBJ2-4
d_gene: .
CDR3aa: CASSLERGRAKNIQYF
CDR3nt: TGTGCCAGCAGCTTGGAACGGGGAAGGGCCAAAAACATTCAGTACTTC

v_gene: TRBV30
abundance: few
j_gene: TRBJ2-1
d_gene: TRBD2
CDR3aa: CAWSDGTSGRASYNEQFF
CDR3nt: TGTGCCTGGAGTGATGGGACTAGCGGGAGGGCCTCCTACAATGAGCAGTTCTTC

v_gene: TRBV4-3
abundance: .
j_gene: TRBJ1-5
d_gene: .
CDR3aa: CASSQDHTGRQPQHF
CDR3nt: TGCGCCAGCAGCCAAGATCATACGGGTCGCCAGCCCCAGCATTTT

v_gene: TRBV5-1
abundance: .
j_gene: TRBJ2-2
d_gene: .
CDR3aa: CASSLAVSSGELFF
CDR3nt: TGCGCCAGCAGCTTGGCCGTTAGCTCCGGGGAGCTGTTTTTT

v_gene: TRBV9
abundance: .
j_gene: TRBJ2-3
d_gene: TRBD2
CDR3aa: CASSATSGVTDTQYF
CDR3nt: TGTGCCAGCAGCGCTACTAGCGGAGTCACAGATACGCAGTATTTT

v_gene: TRBV19
abundance: .
j_gene: TRBJ1-1
d_gene: .
CDR3aa: CASSNWGENTEAFF
CDR3nt: TGTGCCAGTAGTAACTGGGGGGAGAACACTGAAGCTTTCTTT

v_gene: TRBV29-1
abundance: .
j_gene: TRBJ2-5
d_gene: TRBD2
CDR3aa: CSVLGGIQETQYF
CDR3nt: TGCAGCGTCCTGGGAGGGATCCAAGAGACCCAGTACTTC

v_gene: TRBV7-8
abundance: .
j_gene: TRBJ2-2
d_gene: .
CDR3aa: CASSPEGVLIGELFF
CDR3nt: TGTGCCAGCAGCCCCGAGGGGGTCCTTATCGGGGAGCTGTTTTTT

v_gene: TRBV18
abundance: once
j_gene: TRBJ1-5
d_gene: TRBD1
CDR3aa: CASARTGVNQPQHF
CDR3nt: TGTGCCAGCGCAAGGACAGGGGTTAATCAGCCCCAGCATTTT

v_gene: TRBV5-1
abundance: .
j_gene: TRBJ2-3
d_gene: TRBD1
CDR3aa: CASSAGQGGTDTQYF
CDR3nt: TGCGCCAGCAGCGCCGGACAGGGAGGCACAGATACGCAGTATTTT

v_gene: TRBV30
abundance: .
j_gene: TRBJ2-3
d_gene: .
CDR3aa: CAQGTGDTQYF
CDR3nt: TGTGCCCAAGGGACTGGAGATACGCAGTATTTT

v_gene: TRBV20-1
abundance: .
j_gene: TRBJ1-2
d_gene: .
CDR3aa: CSASGLGADNYGYTF
CDR3nt: TGCAGTGCTAGTGGCTTGGGGGCCGATAACTATGGCTACACCTTC

v_gene: TRBV7-8
abundance: .
j_gene: TRBJ1-2
d_gene: TRBD1
CDR3aa: CASSSRQGNGYTF
CDR3nt: TGTGCCAGCAGCTCCAGACAGGGAAATGGCTACACCTTC

v_gene: TRBV14
abundance: .
j_gene: TRBJ1-2
d_gene: .
CDR3aa: CASSQRAGGRSGYTF
CDR3nt: TGTGCCAGCAGCCAGAGGGCCGGGGGGCGGAGTGGCTACACCTTC

v_gene: TRBV19
abundance: few
j_gene: TRBJ1-4
d_gene: TRBD1
CDR3aa: CASSKGTDARKLFF
CDR3nt: TGTGCCAGTAGTAAAGGGACAGATGCCCGAAAACTGTTTTTT

v_gene: TRBV10-3
abundance: once
j_gene: TRBJ2-2
d_gene: TRBD1
CDR3aa: CAIGTGTNTGELFF
CDR3nt: TGTGCCATCGGGACAGGCACGAACACCGGGGAGCTGTTTTTT

v_gene: TRBV6-5
abundance: once
j_gene: TRBJ1-6
d_gene: TRBD1
CDR3aa: CASRPGQYNSPLHF
CDR3nt: TGTGCCAGCAGACCGGGACAGTATAATTCACCCCTCCACTTT

v_gene: TRBV27
abundance: .
j_gene: TRBJ2-7
d_gene: .
CDR3aa: CASSGGRRTYEQYF
CDR3nt: TGTGCCAGCAGTGGAGGCCGTCGCACCTACGAGCAGTACTTC